The 23 T cell receptor beta chains below all came from one sample that was sequenced in a study of T cells after yellow fever vaccination (dated by TCRdb to between 2017 and 2020). The treatment or condition label of this sample denotes: live attenuated yellow fever vaccine strain. The library relied on 5' RACE. Sequenced using an Illumina HiSeq 2500. TCRdb trimmed the raw reads at Q25, called clones with MiXCR and kept productive beta chains. Identical CDR3 proteins give one entry, which carries the most common genes and DNA. The sample yields under 150,000 distinct CDR3 sequences; around 7.7% were counted once. Roughly 0.71% of the sample comes from the top ten. The sequencing used CD4+ T cells sorted from PBMCs, collected 5 days after the yellow fever booster vaccination. The source is a man in his thirties or forties who received the YFV17D yellow fever vaccine.

V usage is TRBV9 and J usage is TRBJ2-1; the D gene is possibly TRBD2 (5 bases). The CDR3 sequence is 15 residues long. Germline V gene lookup returns CDR1 SGDLS and CDR2 YYNGEE. The V end was cut by 0 bases, the J end by 7 bases, with 14 bases between. CDR3 protein: CASSVASGRGNEQFF. The CDR3 coding sequence is TGTGCCAGCAGCGTAGCGTCGGGTAGAGGGAATGAGCAGTTCTTC.

The gene calls are TRBV20-1 and TRBJ1-3; D perhaps matches TRBD1 (5 bases). The CDR3 extends over 11 amino acids. The germline V gene encodes CDR1 DFQATT and CDR2 SNEGSKA (reference sequence). V lost 3 bases, J lost 8 bases, and 8 bases lay in between. CDR3: CSARGGDTIYF. CDR3 sequence (DNA): TGCAGTGCTAGGGGGGGGGACACCATATATTTT.

This clonotype was detected many times. The chain recombines TRBV9 with TRBJ2-1; perhaps D is TRBD1 or TRBD2 (5 bases each). With 0 bases removed from V and 3 bases from J, the gap between germline ends came to 10 bases. The CDR3 has 15 residues. Germline CDR1 is SGDLS and CDR2 is YYNGEE. The CDR3 DNA follows: TGTGCCAGCAGCGTAGCGGGACCGCTCTACAATGAGCAGTTCTTC. As protein: CASSVAGPLYNEQFF.

The sample holds many counts of this clonotype. The genes are TRBV5-5 and TRBJ1-5; a possible D gene is TRBD1 (6 bases). From germline, CDR1 is SGHKS and CDR2 YYEKEE (reference sequence). Deletions cut 0 bases from V and 4 bases from J, with 11 bases between. CDR3 length: 15 residues. CDR3 loop: CASSLGTAMNQPQHF. The CDR3 nucleotides read TGTGCCAGCAGCTTGGGGACAGCCATGAATCAGCCCCAGCATTTT.

This clonotype came up many times. The CDR3 is CASSVGYRAYEQYF. The CDR3 DNA reads TGTGCCAGCAGCGTAGGGTACAGGGCCTACGAGCAGTACTTC. J is TRBJ2-7 and V is TRBV9, with D possibly TRBD1 on 6 matching bases. Germline lookup yields CDR1 SGDLS and CDR2 YYNGEE. The germline V and J ends were trimmed by 0 bases and 2 bases, with 9 bases remaining between them. The CDR3 consists of 14 residues.

This clonotype was seen many times. The rearrangement links TRBV6-5 to TRBJ2-4; TRBD1 matches at 7 bases. The CDR3 consists of 14 residues. The junction had 2 bases not matched to a gene; V was cut back by 3 bases and J by 3 bases. CDR1 is MNHEY, CDR2 SVGAGI, per germline. This CDR3 reads CASSYRDSKNIQYF. CDR3 nucleotides: TGTGCCAGCAGTTATCGGGACAGCAAAAACATTCAGTACTTC.

At least ten counts were recorded for this clonotype. The genes are TRBV2 and TRBJ1-6, with D hard to call. CDR1 and CDR2 (germline): SNHLY, FYNNEI. CDR3 length equals 15 residues. The V end was cut by 3 bases, the J end by 2 bases, with 8 bases between. For the CDR3, the DNA is TGTGCCAGCAGTGATGAGATCCCCTATAATTCACCCCTCCACTTT. As protein: CASSDEIPYNSPLHF.

V and J are TRBV6-5 and TRBJ2-5; D possibly uses TRBD1 or TRBD2 (5 bases each). Germline CDR1 and CDR2: MNHEY and SVGAGI. The CDR3 consists of 14 residues. V gave up 1 base and J gave up 6 bases, with 12 bases separating them. CDR3 sequence: CASSYFRDEKTQYF. Written as DNA, the CDR3 is TGTGCCAGCAGTTACTTCCGGGACGAAAAGACCCAGTACTTC.

The J gene is TRBJ1-1, the V gene TRBV6-1; 7 nucleotides agree with TRBD1. The V gene's germline CDR1 is MNHNS and CDR2 SASEGT. V shed 4 bases, J shed 7 bases, and the junction held 9 bases outside the gene matches. The CDR3 runs 14 residues. CDR3 loop: CASSAVGTDFEAFF. CDR3 in DNA: TGTGCCAGCAGTGCCGTGGGGACAGACTTTGAAGCTTTCTTT.

This clonotype was counted many times. The CDR3 DNA follows: TGTGCCAGCAGCTTAACGCGACTAGACTCCCAGTACTTC. Amino acids: CASSLTRLDSQYF. The rearrangement joins TRBV7-2 to TRBJ2-5; weak D call: TRBD2 (6 bases). Germline CDR1 SGHTA, CDR2 FQGNSA. The CDR3 contains 13 residues. Trimming cost V 2 bases and J 9 bases, with 13 bases left between them.

Ten or more counts support this clonotype. The genes are TRBV7-2 and TRBJ1-5; D might be TRBD1 (6 bases). The V end lost 5 bases, the J end lost 4 bases, and 9 bases lay between the germline ends. Germline V gene sequence: CDR1 SGHTA, CDR2 FQGNSA. This CDR3 is built from 13 residues. The CDR3 loop is CASSKGGNQPQHF. The DNA of the CDR3 is TGTGCCAGCAGCAAAGGGGGAAATCAGCCCCAGCATTTT.

This clonotype has at least ten counts. V gene TRBV20-1 combines with J gene TRBJ2-1; a weak D match, TRBD1 (6 bases). V was clipped by 7 bases and J by 6 bases, with 7 bases between them. Germline CDR1 is DFQATT and CDR2 is SNEGSKA (reference sequence). CDR3 length equals 10 residues. DNA for the CDR3: TGCAGTGTGGGGGCCAATGAGCAGTTCTTC. This translates into CSVGANEQFF.

This chain connects TRBV5-5 to TRBJ1-1; D ambiguous. Germline assignment: CDR1 SGHKS and CDR2 YYEKEE (reference sequence). The CDR3 is made up of 13 amino acids. Deletions cut 0 bases from V and 6 bases from J, with 9 bases between. The CDR3 nucleotides are TGTGCCAGCAGCTTGGTACAGTGGGCTGAAGCTTTCTTT. It translates to CASSLVQWAEAFF. The full variable domain, rest sourced from reference TRBV5-5 and TRBJ1-1, is DAGVTQSPTHLIKTRGQQVTLRCSPISGHKSVSWYQQVLGQGPQFIFQYYEKEERGRGNFPDRFSARQFPNYSSELNVNALLLGDSALYLCASSLVQWAEAFFGQGTRLTVV.

This clonotype was observed many times. V is TRBV7-2 and J is TRBJ2-3; no firm D call. Trimming removed 5 bases from V and 9 bases from J, with 12 bases in between. The CDR3 totals 12 residues. The germline V gene encodes CDR1 SGHTA and CDR2 FQGNSA. The CDR3 region has the DNA TGTGCCAGCAGCCCGTTGCGCGGCACGCAGTATTTT. Protein product: CASSPLRGTQYF.

This clonotype was found many times. J is TRBJ2-1 and V is TRBV3-1, with 13 bases that match TRBD2. CDR3 length: 19 amino acids. V lost 2 bases, J lost 0 bases, and 7 bases stayed unmatched. From germline, CDR1 is LGHDT and CDR2 YNNKEL (reference sequence). CDR3 loop: CASSQSGLAGEASYNEQFF. As DNA, the CDR3 is TGTGCCAGCAGCCAATCTGGACTAGCGGGAGAGGCCTCCTACAATGAGCAGTTCTTC.

The rearrangement links TRBV27 to TRBJ1-5, with D possibly matching TRBD1 (6 bases). The CDR3 consists of 14 residues. The germline V gene has CDR1 MNHEY and CDR2 SMNVEV (reference sequence). V was cut by 3 bases and J by 9 bases, with 15 bases left in between. CDR3 protein: CASSLRGGERPQHF. The CDR3 DNA reads as TGTGCCAGCAGTTTGAGGGGGGGAGAACGGCCCCAGCATTTT.

In its sample, this clonotype was seen many times. This chain connects TRBV5-1 to TRBJ2-3; TRBD2 might be the D (5 bases). Germline V CDR1 and CDR2: SGHRS, YFSETQ. The CDR3 has 16 amino acids. V was shortened by 2 bases and J by 3 bases, with 16 bases between the two germline ends. The chain's CDR3 is CASSFDRLSGTDTQYF. In DNA form, the CDR3 reads TGCGCCAGCAGCTTTGATCGGCTTTCGGGGACAGATACGCAGTATTTT.

There are many counts of this clonotype. The chain joins TRBV7-8 to TRBJ2-2; D gene uncertain. V was pared by 1 base and J by 5 bases, with 8 bases between. Germline CDR1 reads SGHVS; CDR2 reads FQNEAQ. This CDR3 has 14 amino acids. The CDR3 loop reads CASSLVFRTGELFF. CDR3 in DNA: TGTGCCAGCAGCTTAGTGTTCCGTACCGGGGAGCTGTTTTTT. The whole variable domain, remainder taken from reference TRBV7-8 and TRBJ2-2, is GAGVSQSPRYKVAKRGQDVALRCDPISGHVSLFWYQQALGQGPEFLTYFQNEAQLDKSGLPSDRFFAERPEGSVSTLKIQRTQQEDSAVYLCASSLVFRTGELFFGEGSRLTVL.

This clonotype was seen many times. This sequence joins TRBV7-2 and TRBJ2-3; 7 bases line up with TRBD2. The length of the CDR3 is 14 residues. The V and J ends lost 10 bases and 4 bases, in that order; junction bases with no gene match: 11. CDR1 SGHTA and CDR2 FQGNSA come from the germline V gene. CDR3 sequence: CATRVDAGADTQYF. The DNA of the CDR3 is TGTGCCACGCGGGTCGATGCGGGGGCAGATACGCAGTATTTT. The whole variable domain, remainder taken from reference TRBV7-2 and TRBJ2-3, is GAGVSQSPSNKVTEKGKDVELRCDPISGHTALYWYRQSLGQGLEFLIYFQGNSAPDKSGLPSDRFSAERTGGSVSTLTIQRTQQEDSAVYLCATRVDAGADTQYFGPGTRLTVL.

This clonotype was counted ten times or more. This chain links TRBV6-2 or TRBV6-3 with TRBJ2-5; TRBD1 agrees at 7 bases. Trimming removed 5 bases from V and 4 bases from J; junction bases left unmatched: 4. Germline CDR1 is MNHEY and CDR2 is SVGEGT. The CDR3 totals 13 residues. CDR3 in DNA: TGTGCCAGCAGTCAATGGGACAGAGAGACCCAGTACTTC. Protein: CASSQWDRETQYF.

This clonotype appeared many times. The J gene is TRBJ1-1, the V gene TRBV29-1, with D maybe TRBD1 (5 bases). This CDR3 comprises 12 residues. Germline loops: CDR1 SQVTM, CDR2 ANQGSEA. V was trimmed by 3 bases and J by 1 base, leaving 6 bases between them. In nucleotides, the CDR3 is TGCAGCGTTGACAGGGCGAACACTGAAGCTTTCTTT. Amino acids: CSVDRANTEAFF.

This clonotype was picked up many times. This sequence joins TRBV12-3 or TRBV12-4 and TRBJ2-6, with TRBD2 matching over 9 bases. With V trimmed by 7 bases and J by 0 bases, 7 bases remained unmatched. CDR3 length equals 17 residues. The CDR3 reads CASIRLAVTSGANVLTF. The CDR3 bases are TGTGCCAGCATCCGACTAGCGGTAACCTCTGGGGCCAACGTCCTGACTTTC.

This clonotype has at least ten counts. The chain couples TRBV5-1 to TRBJ2-2, with 7 bases fitting TRBD1. J gave up 6 bases and V 7 bases, and 6 bases lay outside the gene matches. CDR3 length: 13 amino acids. Germline V gene sequence: CDR1 SGHRS, CDR2 YFSETQ. The CDR3 spells CASGLTGSGELFF. DNA for the CDR3: TGCGCCAGCGGTCTGACAGGGTCCGGGGAGCTGTTTTTT.